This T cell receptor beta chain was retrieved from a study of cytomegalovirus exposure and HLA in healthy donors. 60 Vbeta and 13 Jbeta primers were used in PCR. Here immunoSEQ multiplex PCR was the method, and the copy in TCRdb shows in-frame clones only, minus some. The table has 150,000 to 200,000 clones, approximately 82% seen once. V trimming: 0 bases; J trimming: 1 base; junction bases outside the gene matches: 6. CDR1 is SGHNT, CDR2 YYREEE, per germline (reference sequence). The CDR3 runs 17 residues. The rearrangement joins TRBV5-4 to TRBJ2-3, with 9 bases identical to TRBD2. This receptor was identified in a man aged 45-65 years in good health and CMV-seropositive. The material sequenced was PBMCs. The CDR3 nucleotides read TGTGCCAGCAGCTTGGCGGGCCGACTAGCGGGCACAGATACGCAGTATTTT. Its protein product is CASSLAGRLAGTDTQYF.